These 11 T cell receptor beta chains originate from one sample sequenced in a study of control samples from healthy donors and cancer patients. Generated by immunoSEQ multiplex PCR, the TCRdb table keeps only in-frame clones and is missing some. This table has about 34,000 clones, around 87% appearing once. Sequenced material: PBMCs. These receptors all stem from a woman between 40 and 50 years old with lung cancer.

V and J are TRBV10-3 and TRBJ1-2; TRBD1 is a possible D gene (6 bases). Germline V gene data show CDR1 as ENHRY and CDR2 as SYGVKD. The CDR3 runs 12 residues. V was pared by 11 bases and J by 7 bases, with 17 bases between. CDR3 protein: CAYGGPRAGYTF. CDR3 sequence (DNA): TGTGCCTACGGGGGCCCCCGAGCTGGCTACACCTTC.

V is TRBV5-5 and J is TRBJ2-7, with D hard to call. The CDR3 spans 13 residues. The ends were cut back, 6 bases at V and 2 bases at J, with 12 bases in the middle. CDR1 is SGHKS and CDR2 is YYEKEE in the germline V gene (reference sequence). The CDR3 coding sequence is TGTGCCAGCACCGCACCTGGGACCTACGAGCAGTACTTC. This translates into CASTAPGTYEQYF. The full variable domain, in which reference TRBV5-5 and TRBJ2-7 provide the parts outside the CDR3, is DAGVTQSPTHLIKTRGQQVTLRCSPISGHKSVSWYQQVLGQGPQFIFQYYEKEERGRGNFPDRFSARQFPNYSSELNVNALLLGDSALYLCASTAPGTYEQYFGPGTRLTVT.

The rearrangement uses TRBV25-1 and TRBJ1-1; D unresolved. The CDR3 is made up of 15 amino acids. CDR1 is MGHDK, CDR2 SYGVNS, per germline. V lost 3 bases to trimming and J lost 4 bases, with 15 bases between them. This CDR3 is CASSDPLAARTEAFF. CDR3 DNA sequence: TGTGCCAGCAGTGATCCCTTAGCGGCCCGCACTGAAGCTTTCTTT. Full variable domain (missing parts from reference TRBV25-1 and TRBJ1-1): EADIYQTPRYLVIGTGKKITLECSQTMGHDKMYWYQQDPGMELHLIHYSYGVNSTEKGDLSSESTVSRIRTEHFPLTLESARPSHTSQYLCASSDPLAARTEAFFGQGTRLTVV.

V usage is TRBV2 and J usage is TRBJ1-1; possible D gene TRBD1, 5 bases. The V gene lost 3 bases and the J gene lost 1 base, with 12 bases spanning the gap. Germline V CDR1 and CDR2: SNHLY, FYNNEI. The CDR3 contains 15 residues. DNA for the CDR3: TGTGCCAGCAGTGACGCGAGGGGAAGGAACACTGAAGCTTTCTTT. As protein: CASSDARGRNTEAFF.

The rearrangement joins TRBV2 to TRBJ1-4, with 10 bases fitting TRBD1. This CDR3 comprises 14 residues. The V gene end was trimmed by 6 bases and the J gene end by 8 bases; junction bases not matched to a gene: 6. CDR1 is SNHLY, CDR2 FYNNEI, per germline. CDR3 bases: TGTGCCAGCAGCCGGGACAGGGGATACGAAAAACTGTTTTTT. This translates into CASSRDRGYEKLFF.

This CDR3 reads CASSWTSKETQYF. The CDR3 DNA is TGTGCCAGTAGCTGGACCAGCAAAGAGACCCAGTACTTC. This rearrangement joins TRBV19 to TRBJ2-5; D not certain. Germline V gives CDR1 LNHDA, CDR2 SQIVND (reference sequence). The CDR3 sequence is 13 residues long. Between the trimmed V and J ends, which lost 6 bases and 3 bases, there was a span of 11 bases.

This sequence joins TRBV3-1 (or the pseudogene TRBV3-2) and TRBJ1-3; D is uncertain. The V end was cut by 2 bases, the J end by 0 bases, with 5 bases between. The CDR3 runs to 14 residues. The germline CDR1 and CDR2 sequences are LGHDT and YNNKEL (reference sequence). The CDR3 spells CASSQIRSGNTIYF. Here the CDR3 DNA reads TGTGCCAGCAGCCAAATCCGCTCTGGAAACACCATATATTTT.

This chain joins TRBV6-5 and TRBJ2-1, with D unclear. From germline, CDR1 is MNHEY and CDR2 SVGAGI. With 7 bases removed from V and 10 bases from J, the gap between germline ends came to 20 bases. CDR3 size: 14 residues. The CDR3 coding sequence is TGTGCCAGCACCGAACTGGCTTCGACACACGAGCAGTTCTTC. It yields the protein CASTELASTHEQFF.

This rearrangement joins TRBV18 to TRBJ2-7; TRBD1 aligns across 8 bases. The CDR3 contains 12 residues. The trim removed 6 bases at V and 9 bases at J, leaving 7 bases unmatched. CDR1 is KGHSH and CDR2 is LQKENI in the germline V gene. The CDR3 reads CASSLDRGWQYF. As DNA, the CDR3 is TGTGCCAGCTCGCTAGACAGGGGCTGGCAGTACTTC.

Only one count was recorded for this clone. The V and J genes are TRBV14 and TRBJ1-6; D gene unclear. With 2 bases removed from V and 9 bases from J, the gap between germline ends came to 8 bases. This CDR3 has 13 amino acids. Germline V gene sequence: CDR1 SGHDN, CDR2 FVKESK. The CDR3, as DNA: TGTGCCAGCAGCCAATTATTCACTTCACCCCTCCACTTT. Residues: CASSQLFTSPLHF.

CDR3 coding DNA: TGTGCCAGCAGCCGACAGGGAAATCAGTTCTTC. Protein: CASSRQGNQFF. The rearrangement uses TRBV6-5 and TRBJ2-1; 7 bases agree with TRBD1. Unmatched junction bases numbered 6, after V lost 6 bases and J lost 13 bases. The CDR3 spans 11 residues. Looked up from germline, CDR1 is MNHEY and CDR2 is SVGAGI.